The 5 T cell receptor beta chains below come from one sample, sequenced in a study of shared clonotypes between healthy human individuals (TCRdb year 2020). Libraries came from the immunoSEQ multiplex PCR assay. Not all clones reach the TCRdb copy of this immuneACCESS table, which keeps in-frame sequences only. Checked studies attribute under half of the gap to unresolved V genes and leave the rest unexplained. Within this sample are 600,000 to 800,000 clones, with 72% of them counted one time only. Approximately 2% of the sample is taken by the ten largest. The source material was memory CD4+ T cells sorted from blood. The cell subset or site label corresponds to: CD45RA-negative fraction. Receptors were obtained from a woman between 25 and 40 years old in good health.

As DNA, the CDR3 is TGTGCCAGCAGTTTAGGTCGCGAGAGATGGCGAAGGGGTAATGAAAAACTGTTTTTT. As protein: CASSLGRERWRRGNEKLFF. The chain joins TRBV27 to TRBJ1-4; a possible D gene is TRBD1 (5 bases). This CDR3 region has 19 residues. V lost 2 bases and J lost 4, with 23 bases in between. Germline CDR1 MNHEY, CDR2 SMNVEV (reference sequence).

This sequence joins TRBV29-1 and TRBJ2-3; no reliable D call. The CDR3 spans 13 residues. V lost 0 bases, J lost 4 bases, and 8 bases lay in between. Germline V gene sequence: CDR1 SQVTM, CDR2 ANQGSEA. The CDR3 loop is CSVEDLGPDTQYF. In DNA, the CDR3 is TGCAGCGTTGAAGATTTAGGGCCAGATACGCAGTATTTT.

V usage is TRBV28 and J usage is TRBJ2-5; 9 bases agree with TRBD2. Germline trimming cut 3 bases from V and 11 bases from J; bases unmatched to any gene: 10. Per the germline V gene, CDR1 is MDHEN and CDR2 is SYDVKM. The CDR3 sequence is 14 residues long. CDR3 in amino acids: CASSLGTSRGEQYF. The CDR3 bases are TGTGCCAGCAGTTTGGGGACTAGCAGGGGGGAGCAGTACTTC.

Comments on this clone: This sample includes further DNA sequences coding for the same CDR3. The genes are TRBV19 and TRBJ1-5; D is uncertain. V lost 1 base to trimming and J lost 7 bases, with 5 bases between them. Germline V gene data show CDR1 as LNHDA and CDR2 as SQIVND (reference sequence). This CDR3 has 12 residues. CDR3 DNA sequence: TGTGCCAGTAGTATAGGGAGACAGCCCCAGCATTTT. It translates to CASSIGRQPQHF.

The V gene is TRBV6-5, the J gene TRBJ2-7; 7 bases are a match to TRBD1. The germline V gene encodes CDR1 MNHEY and CDR2 SVGAGI. The CDR3 consists of 14 residues. V shed 6 bases, J shed 7 bases, and the junction held 12 bases outside the gene matches. The CDR3 DNA reads as TGTGCCAGCAGGGCTGCTGTTAGGGGGCTTGAGCAGTACTTC. Amino acid sequence: CASRAAVRGLEQYF.